Below, 16 T cell receptor beta chains from the same sample are listed, as sequenced in a study of blood T cells in healthy people across ages. Primed by a sample-barcoded 5' primer and a J-beta primer mix, a second PCR proceeded for about 6 to 12 cycles. MiXCR, run by TCRdb on the 5' RACE reads, gives a single entry per CDR3 protein. Seen here are about 680,000 distinct CDR3 sequences, around half observed once, and the top ten hold under 35%. The sample consisted of blood. These receptors were obtained from a woman in her fifties or sixties in good health.

The chain couples TRBV5-8 to TRBJ2-5; the D is unclear. The J call may not be correct, given that the DNA end is closer to TRBJ2-7. CDR1 is SGHTS and CDR2 is YDEGEE in the germline V gene. This CDR3 contains 14 residues. In DNA, the CDR3 is TGTGCCAGCGCCTTGCGCGGTCGTTCCTACGAGCAGTACTTC. Translated: CASALRGRSYEQYF.

The chain has TRBV5-1 and TRBJ1-2, with 10 bases identical to TRBD1. The CDR3 extends over 13 amino acids. The V and J ends lost 6 bases and 7 bases, in that order; junction bases with no gene match: 6. The germline gives CDR1 SGHRS, CDR2 YFSETQ. CDR3 nucleotide sequence: TGCGCCAGCACGGGACAGGGGCGCTCTGGCTACACCTTC. This sequence encodes CASTGQGRSGYTF.

The rearrangement uses TRBV15 and TRBJ2-7, with a tentative D call TRBD2 (6 bases). The length of the CDR3 is 13 residues. The V gene lost 6 bases and the J gene lost 2 bases, with 11 bases spanning the gap. From germline, CDR1 is LNHNV and CDR2 YYDKDF (reference sequence). In nucleotides, the CDR3 is TGTGCCACCAGTTTCCAGCGGGCCTACGAGCAGTACTTC. It translates to CATSFQRAYEQYF.

J is TRBJ1-2 and V is TRBV20-1, with 7 bases lining up with TRBD1. There are 18 residues in the CDR3. With V trimmed by 1 base and J by 0 bases, 14 bases remained unmatched. CDR1 and CDR2 from the germline V gene are DFQATT and SNEGSKA (reference sequence). The CDR3 sequence: CSARVEQGLPDSNYGYTF. CDR3 DNA sequence: TGCAGTGCTAGAGTTGAACAGGGGCTTCCAGATTCTAACTATGGCTACACCTTC.

This clonotype has only a few counts. This chain links TRBV7-2 with TRBJ2-3; 7 bases align to TRBD2. The V gene end was trimmed by 5 bases and the J gene end by 5 bases; junction bases not matched to a gene: 13. CDR3 length: 16 amino acids. Germline loops: CDR1 SGHTA, CDR2 FQGNSA. CDR3 in amino acids: CASSHGPGLQQDTQYF. For the CDR3, the DNA is TGTGCCAGCAGCCACGGACCGGGACTACAGCAAGATACGCAGTATTTT.

This clonotype was recorded many times. The chain couples TRBV6-5 to TRBJ2-1; TRBD2 agrees at 10 bases. With 5 bases clipped from V and 2 bases from J, the junction kept 6 bases outside the gene matches. This CDR3 spans 16 amino acids. From germline, CDR1 is MNHEY and CDR2 SVGAGI. The CDR3 reads CASSLSGTSAYNEQFF. The CDR3 nucleotides are TGTGCCAGCAGTCTCTCCGGGACTAGCGCCTACAATGAGCAGTTCTTC.

As DNA, the CDR3 is TGTGCCAGCAGAGTTGGGGACATTCAGTACTTC. This translates into CASRVGDIQYF. The V and J genes are TRBV2 and TRBJ2-4, with D uncertain. The V end was cut by 6 bases, the J end by 8 bases, with 8 bases between. This CDR3 is built from 11 residues. The germline CDR1 and CDR2 sequences are SNHLY and FYNNEI.

This clonotype occurred a few times. The chain carries TRBV29-1 and TRBJ2-3; the match to TRBD2 covers 9 bases. The CDR3 length is 13 residues. Per the germline V gene, CDR1 is SQVTM and CDR2 is ANQGSEA. With V trimmed by 7 bases and J by 4 bases, 6 bases remained unmatched. The CDR3 DNA is TGCAGCGCTAGGGCGGGAGGGGCAGATACGCAGTATTTT. Protein product: CSARAGGADTQYF.

This clonotype was seen only once. The CDR3: CASSVVGLATNEQFF. The CDR3 DNA reads TGTGCCAGCAGCGTAGTAGGACTAGCGACTAATGAGCAGTTCTTC. V and J are TRBV9 and TRBJ2-1; 9 bases line up with TRBD2. This CDR3 comprises 15 residues. The J segment lost 7 bases and the V segment lost 0 bases, leaving 5 bases of the junction unmatched. The germline V gene encodes CDR1 SGDLS and CDR2 YYNGEE. Variable domain in full (rest from reference TRBV9 and TRBJ2-1): DSGVTQTPKHLITATGQRVTLRCSPRSGDLSVYWYQQSLDQGLQFLIQYYNGEERAKGNILERFSAQQFPDLHSELNLSSLELGDSALYFCASSVVGLATNEQFFGPGTRLTVL.

The rearrangement uses TRBV7-8 and TRBJ2-1; 9 bases align to TRBD1. With 3 bases clipped from V and 4 bases from J, the junction kept 7 bases outside the gene matches. Looked up from germline, CDR1 is SGHVS and CDR2 is FQNEAQ. This CDR3 spans 16 amino acids. CDR3 nucleotides: TGTGCCAGCAGCTTCAGGGGACAGGGCCTTTACAATGAGCAGTTCTTC. It codes for CASSFRGQGLYNEQFF.

J is TRBJ1-4 and V is TRBV20-1; D unclear. V was pared by 6 bases and J by 8 bases, with 13 bases between. The length of the CDR3 is 12 residues. Germline values: CDR1 DFQATT, CDR2 SNEGSKA (reference sequence). The CDR3 region is CSARCGPEKLFF. CDR3 nucleotides: TGCAGTGCGAGGTGCGGGCCCGAAAAACTGTTTTTT.

There are a few counts of this clonotype. The chain is built from TRBV7-2 and TRBJ2-4, with D unclear. CDR3 length: 15 residues. Trimming took off 4 bases at V and 0 bases at J, with 10 bases between the two ends. CDR1 and CDR2 (germline): SGHTA, FQGNSA. CDR3 sequence (DNA): TGTGCCAGCAGCTCCCTGGGGATAGCCAAAAACATTCAGTACTTC. Amino acids: CASSSLGIAKNIQYF.

This chain uses TRBV7-2 with TRBJ2-7, with TRBD2 as a possible D gene (6 bases). The germline V gene encodes CDR1 SGHTA and CDR2 FQGNSA. V lost 4 bases and J 6 bases, leaving 19 bases between the germline ends. The CDR3 covers 15 residues. CDR3 nucleotides: TGTGCCAGCAGCTCCCCTTTTATTCTAGCGTCCGAGCAGTACTTC. Protein: CASSSPFILASEQYF. The variable domain in full, completed from reference TRBV7-2 and TRBJ2-7, reads GAGVSQSPSNKVTEKGKDVELRCDPISGHTALYWYRQSLGQGLEFLIYFQGNSAPDKSGLPSDRFSAERTGGSVSTLTIQRTQQEDSAVYLCASSSPFILASEQYFGPGTRLTVT.

This clonotype was observed once. This chain connects TRBV20-1 to TRBJ2-5; D ambiguous. Trimming pared 4 bases from V and 11 bases from J, leaving 11 bases between. CDR3 size: 10 residues. Germline CDR1 and CDR2: DFQATT and SNEGSKA (reference sequence). The CDR3 DNA follows: TGCAGTGCTATGGATGGAGAGCAGTACTTC. It encodes CSAMDGEQYF.

This clonotype was recorded at least ten times. The genes are TRBV6-4 and TRBJ2-1; 10 nucleotides align to TRBD2. The trim removed 1 base at V and 7 bases at J, leaving 7 bases unmatched. This CDR3 spans 16 amino acids. Looked up from germline, CDR1 is MRHNA and CDR2 is SNTAGT. The CDR3 DNA reads TGTGCCAGCAGTGACTGGAATAGCGGGAGGCGGAATGAGCAGTTCTTC. Translating it yields CASSDWNSGRRNEQFF.

The rearrangement links TRBV28 to TRBJ2-2, with 7 bases that match TRBD2. Germline V gene lookup returns CDR1 MDHEN and CDR2 SYDVKM. The CDR3 covers 15 residues. V dropped 2 bases and J dropped 7; count of bases not matched to a gene: 7. The CDR3: CASSLLAESSGELFF. The CDR3 DNA sequence: TGTGCCAGCAGTTTACTAGCGGAGAGCAGCGGGGAGCTGTTTTTT.